These 26 T cell receptor beta chains were all obtained from the same sample, sequenced in a study of shared clonotypes between healthy human individuals (dated by TCRdb to 2020 to 2022). The library was built by means of the immunoSEQ multiplex PCR assay. TCRdb's version of the immuneACCESS table is confined to in-frame rearrangements and falls short of the full clone set. An unresolved V gene accounts for under half of the shortfall where checked; the remainder is of unknown origin. The sample contains some 2.1 million clones, around 95% of them found a single time. Approximately 0.13% of the sample goes to the ten largest clones. Sequenced: naive CD4+ T cells sorted from blood. The cell subset or site label on this specimen signifies: CD45RA+ positively selected. The receptors shown here come from a young man in good health.

The chain uses TRBV13 and TRBJ2-5; TRBD2 aligns across 7 bases. Germline CDR1 PRHDT, CDR2 FYEKMQ (reference sequence). J was trimmed by 4 bases and V by 4 bases; bases with no gene match: 3. This CDR3 spans 13 amino acids. This chain's CDR3 is CASSYKRGETQYF. CDR3 DNA sequence: TGTGCCAGCAGCTACAAGCGGGGAGAGACCCAGTACTTC.

The chain combines TRBV12-5 with TRBJ2-3, with 9 nucleotides matching TRBD2. The CDR3 is 15 residues long. Trimming at V came to 6 bases and at J to 0 bases, leaving 4 bases not matched to a gene. Per the germline V gene, CDR1 is LGHNT and CDR2 is FRNRAP. CDR3 in amino acids: CASGTSGTSTDTQYF. In nucleotides, the CDR3 is TGTGCTAGTGGGACTAGCGGCACTAGCACAGATACGCAGTATTTT.

The chain links TRBV15 to TRBJ1-1, with 7 positions matching TRBD1. V lost 4 bases and J lost 3; bases outside the gene matches: 2. The CDR3 is 13 amino acids. CDR1 is LNHNV and CDR2 is YYDKDF in the germline V gene (reference sequence). In DNA, the CDR3 is TGTGCCACCAGCACCAGGGGGGACACTGAAGCTTTCTTT. It specifies CATSTRGDTEAFF.

The chain couples TRBV7-2 to TRBJ2-7; weak D call: TRBD2 (6 bases). V dropped 3 bases and J dropped 1 base, with 10 bases sitting between them. The CDR3 spans 14 residues. The germline V gene encodes CDR1 SGHTA and CDR2 FQGNSA. CDR3 amino acids: CASSFIAASYEQYF. CDR3 DNA: TGTGCCAGCAGCTTCATAGCGGCATCCTACGAGCAGTACTTC.

V and J are TRBV9 and TRBJ1-1; D ambiguous. Looked up from germline, CDR1 is SGDLS and CDR2 is YYNGEE. The CDR3 has 14 amino acids. Trimming stripped 3 bases from V and 1 base from J, with 10 bases between. The CDR3 spells CASSAQLPNTEAFF. The CDR3 nucleotides read TGTGCCAGCAGCGCCCAACTACCGAACACTGAAGCTTTCTTT.

This clone was seen only once. This chain uses TRBV5-1 with TRBJ2-3, with 8 bases fitting TRBD2. Germline V CDR1 and CDR2: SGHRS, YFSETQ. CDR3 size: 14 residues. J lost 3 bases, V lost 5 bases, and 5 bases had no gene match. CDR3 residues: CASSIGGGTDTQYF. The CDR3 DNA sequence: TGCGCCAGCAGTATCGGCGGGGGGACAGATACGCAGTATTTT.

The chain recombines TRBV7-9 with TRBJ2-7, with D tentatively TRBD1 (6 bases). There are 15 residues in the CDR3. Per germline, CDR1 SEHNR and CDR2 FQNEAQ (reference sequence). V was trimmed by 3 bases and J by 1 base, leaving 13 bases between them. CDR3 residues: CASSFWTDKSYEQYF. The CDR3 nucleotides are TGTGCCAGCAGCTTTTGGACAGACAAGTCCTACGAGCAGTACTTC.

V is TRBV5-4 and J is TRBJ2-7; weak D call: TRBD2 (5 bases). Per the germline V gene, CDR1 is SGHNT and CDR2 is YYREEE (reference sequence). Trimming removed 0 bases from V and 7 bases from J, with 8 bases in between. This CDR3 comprises 12 residues. CDR3 sequence reads: CASSLVPGEQYF. CDR3 sequence (DNA): TGTGCCAGCAGCTTGGTGCCGGGGGAGCAGTACTTC. Looking up the rest from reference TRBV5-4 and TRBJ2-7 gives the full variable domain: ETGVTQSPTHLIKTRGQQVTLRCSSQSGHNTVSWYQQALGQGPQFIFQYYREEENGRGNFPPRFSGLQFPNYSSELNVNALELDDSALYLCASSLVPGEQYFGPGTRLTVT.

In DNA form, the CDR3 reads TGTGCCAGCAGCTTATTGAACTCGCCTGAAGCTTTCTTT. Protein product: CASSLLNSPEAFF. This chain joins TRBV7-6 and TRBJ1-1; no clear D. Germline V gene lookup returns CDR1 SGHVS and CDR2 FNYEAQ. The CDR3 has 13 residues. V gave up 2 bases and J gave up 6 bases, with 10 bases separating them.

This sequence joins TRBV5-1 and TRBJ2-1; D not certain. The CDR3 totals 16 residues. From germline, CDR1 is SGHRS and CDR2 YFSETQ. V was pared by 0 bases and J by 0 bases, with 10 bases between. The CDR3 protein is CASSLARINSYNEQFF. Written as DNA, the CDR3 is TGCGCCAGCAGCTTGGCCAGAATAAACTCCTACAATGAGCAGTTCTTC.

Comment on this clone: The identical CDR3 is also encoded by other nucleotide sequences in the sample. The chain links TRBV18 to TRBJ2-5, with 10 bases aligning to TRBD1. J was trimmed by 2 bases and V by 6 bases; bases with no gene match: 6. CDR3 length equals 15 residues. CDR1 and CDR2 (germline): KGHSH, LQKENI. The CDR3 coding sequence is TGTGCCAGCTCCCCCGGGACAGGGGCGCAAGAGACCCAGTACTTC. Protein sequence: CASSPGTGAQETQYF. Combining the CDR3 with reference TRBV18 and TRBJ2-5 gives the whole variable domain NAGVMQNPRHLVRRRGQEARLRCSPMKGHSHVYWYRQLPEEGLKFMVYLQKENIIDESGMPKERFSAEFPKEGPSILRIQQVVRGDSAAYFCASSPGTGAQETQYFGPGTRLLVL.

In the case of this clone: A much larger clone differs from this one at a single base, so this may be a read error. The genes are TRBV5-4 and TRBJ2-2; D is unresolved. Trimming removed 4 bases at V and 3 bases at J, with 4 bases between. Germline values: CDR1 SGHNT, CDR2 YYREEE (reference sequence). The CDR3 sequence is 12 residues long. This chain's CDR3 is CASSPDTGELFF. CDR3 bases: TGTGCCAGCAGCCCCGACACCGGGGAGCTGTTTTTT.

The chain combines TRBV14 with TRBJ1-4; the D gene is possibly TRBD1 (5 bases). V lost 1 base and J 0 bases, leaving 12 bases between the germline ends. CDR3 length: 17 residues. CDR1 and CDR2 (germline): SGHDN, FVKESK. The CDR3 spells CASSQVTVFPTNEKLFF. As DNA, the CDR3 is TGTGCCAGCAGCCAAGTGACAGTTTTTCCAACTAATGAAAAACTGTTTTTT.

The chain's CDR3 is CASSLGGKATNEQFF. The CDR3 DNA reads TGTGCCAGCAGTCTGGGGGGGAAGGCCACCAATGAGCAGTTCTTC. The rearrangement uses TRBV2 and TRBJ2-1; TRBD2 matches 7 bases. The CDR3 consists of 15 residues. Looked up from germline, CDR1 is SNHLY and CDR2 is FYNNEI. Losses at the gene ends were 5 bases for V and 6 bases for J; bases not matched to a gene: 10.

This chain connects TRBV5-4 to TRBJ2-2, with 14 bases identical to TRBD2. The V segment lost 4 bases and the J segment 7 bases; nucleotides outside the gene matches: 6. Per the germline V gene, CDR1 is SGHNT and CDR2 is YYREEE (reference sequence). The length of the CDR3 is 16 residues. CDR3 sequence: CASSGGTSGRVGELFF. CDR3 in DNA: TGTGCCAGCAGCGGCGGGACTAGCGGGAGAGTCGGGGAGCTGTTTTTT.

Only a few counts were recorded for this clone. Other DNA sequences in the sample encode the same CDR3. The rearrangement uses TRBV10-3 and TRBJ1-5; D gene ambiguous. The CDR3 runs to 13 residues. Trimming left V 4 bases short and J 2 bases short, with 6 bases between. Germline V CDR1 and CDR2: ENHRY, SYGVKD. The CDR3 reads CAISATGNQPQHF. The CDR3 DNA reads TGTGCCATCAGTGCTACCGGCAATCAGCCCCAGCATTTT.

The rearrangement links TRBV14 to TRBJ2-5; no clear D gene. V lost 4 bases to trimming and J lost 0 bases, with 12 bases between them. From germline, CDR1 is SGHDN and CDR2 FVKESK. This CDR3 is 15 amino acids long. The DNA of the CDR3 is TGTGCCAGCAGCCGGGGTCATTGGGACCAAGAGACCCAGTACTTC. Translating gives CASSRGHWDQETQYF.

The chain couples TRBV27 to TRBJ1-1; weak D call: TRBD1 (6 bases). Trimming shortened V by 0 bases and J by 8 bases, and 13 bases separated the two germline ends. This CDR3 is built from 14 residues. Germline CDR1 reads MNHEY; CDR2 reads SMNVEV (reference sequence). The CDR3: CASSLSKATGEAFF. The CDR3 nucleotides read TGTGCCAGCAGTTTATCGAAGGCCACAGGGGAAGCTTTCTTT.

This clone is a singleton in its sample. The rearrangement uses TRBV5-1 and TRBJ1-2; 10 nucleotides agree with TRBD1. The germline gives CDR1 SGHRS, CDR2 YFSETQ. CDR3 length: 14 amino acids. V was pared by 5 bases and J by 5 bases, with 6 bases of the junction left unmatched. The CDR3 DNA sequence: TGCGCCAGCAGATCGGACAGGGGGGGTTATGGCTACACCTTC. Protein sequence: CASRSDRGGYGYTF.

The chain joins TRBV4-2 to TRBJ2-3; D is tentatively TRBD1 or TRBD2 (6 bases each). The CDR3 has 17 amino acids. Germline V gives CDR1 LGHNA, CDR2 YNFKEQ. Trimming took off 0 bases at V and 7 bases at J, with 20 bases between the two ends. The CDR3 loop is CASSQDLTRGVGHTQYF. The CDR3 DNA is TGTGCCAGCAGCCAAGATTTAACTAGGGGGGTCGGGCATACGCAGTATTTT.

The chain joins TRBV6-5 to TRBJ1-6; no clear D gene. Trimming shortened V by 2 bases and J by 8 bases, and 16 bases separated the two germline ends. CDR3 length equals 16 residues. Looked up from germline, CDR1 is MNHEY and CDR2 is SVGAGI. CDR3 DNA: TGTGCCAGCAGTTACACCGGACCGGACTCTCATTCACCCCTCCACTTT. It codes for CASSYTGPDSHSPLHF.

About this clone itself: Other nucleotide sequences from this sample produce the same CDR3. The rearrangement joins TRBV29-1 to TRBJ2-1, with 12 bases lining up with TRBD1. This CDR3 has 13 amino acids. Germline-derived CDR1 and CDR2 are SQVTM and ANQGSEA. The junction had 3 bases not matched to a gene; V was cut back by 4 bases and J by 8 bases. DNA of the CDR3: TGCAGCGTTGTGGGACAGGGGGCGTATGAGCAGTTCTTC. This gives the protein CSVVGQGAYEQFF.

This chain connects TRBV18 to TRBJ1-2; 8 bases align to TRBD1. The CDR3 is made up of 13 amino acids. Trimming removed 5 bases from V and 4 bases from J; junction bases left unmatched: 3. Germline V gene data show CDR1 as KGHSH and CDR2 as LQKENI. CDR3: CASSVTGAYGYTF. CDR3 bases: TGTGCCAGCTCAGTGACAGGGGCCTATGGCTACACCTTC. Full variable domain (remainder filled in from reference TRBV18 and TRBJ1-2): NAGVMQNPRHLVRRRGQEARLRCSPMKGHSHVYWYRQLPEEGLKFMVYLQKENIIDESGMPKERFSAEFPKEGPSILRIQQVVRGDSAAYFCASSVTGAYGYTFGSGTRLTVV.

The genes are TRBV21-1 and TRBJ2-7; the D segment call TRBD2 is taken from the table without a DNA check. TRBV21-1 is given as a pseudogene. The CDR3 consists of 17 residues. The CDR3 DNA reads TGTGCCAGCAGCAAACCCGGTTGGCGGGGGGTCTCCTACGAGCAGTACTTC. Translating gives CASSKPGWRGVSYEQYF.

The rearrangement links TRBV4-2 to TRBJ2-1; D might be TRBD2 (6 bases). The CDR3 covers 15 residues. Per germline, CDR1 LGHNA and CDR2 YNFKEQ. Trimming pared 0 bases from V and 5 bases from J, leaving 11 bases between. CDR3: CASSQDGRGDNEQFF. CDR3 DNA: TGTGCCAGCAGCCAAGATGGGCGGGGCGACAATGAGCAGTTCTTC.

This clone showed up just a few times. The chain has TRBV30 and TRBJ2-7; possibly TRBD1 for D (5 bases). V was clipped by 1 base and J by 3 bases, with 10 bases between them. Per germline, CDR1 GTSNPN and CDR2 SVGIG (reference sequence). CDR3 length equals 13 residues. The CDR3 sequence is CAWSGDSSYEQYF. CDR3 coding DNA: TGTGCCTGGAGTGGCGACAGCAGCTACGAGCAGTACTTC.